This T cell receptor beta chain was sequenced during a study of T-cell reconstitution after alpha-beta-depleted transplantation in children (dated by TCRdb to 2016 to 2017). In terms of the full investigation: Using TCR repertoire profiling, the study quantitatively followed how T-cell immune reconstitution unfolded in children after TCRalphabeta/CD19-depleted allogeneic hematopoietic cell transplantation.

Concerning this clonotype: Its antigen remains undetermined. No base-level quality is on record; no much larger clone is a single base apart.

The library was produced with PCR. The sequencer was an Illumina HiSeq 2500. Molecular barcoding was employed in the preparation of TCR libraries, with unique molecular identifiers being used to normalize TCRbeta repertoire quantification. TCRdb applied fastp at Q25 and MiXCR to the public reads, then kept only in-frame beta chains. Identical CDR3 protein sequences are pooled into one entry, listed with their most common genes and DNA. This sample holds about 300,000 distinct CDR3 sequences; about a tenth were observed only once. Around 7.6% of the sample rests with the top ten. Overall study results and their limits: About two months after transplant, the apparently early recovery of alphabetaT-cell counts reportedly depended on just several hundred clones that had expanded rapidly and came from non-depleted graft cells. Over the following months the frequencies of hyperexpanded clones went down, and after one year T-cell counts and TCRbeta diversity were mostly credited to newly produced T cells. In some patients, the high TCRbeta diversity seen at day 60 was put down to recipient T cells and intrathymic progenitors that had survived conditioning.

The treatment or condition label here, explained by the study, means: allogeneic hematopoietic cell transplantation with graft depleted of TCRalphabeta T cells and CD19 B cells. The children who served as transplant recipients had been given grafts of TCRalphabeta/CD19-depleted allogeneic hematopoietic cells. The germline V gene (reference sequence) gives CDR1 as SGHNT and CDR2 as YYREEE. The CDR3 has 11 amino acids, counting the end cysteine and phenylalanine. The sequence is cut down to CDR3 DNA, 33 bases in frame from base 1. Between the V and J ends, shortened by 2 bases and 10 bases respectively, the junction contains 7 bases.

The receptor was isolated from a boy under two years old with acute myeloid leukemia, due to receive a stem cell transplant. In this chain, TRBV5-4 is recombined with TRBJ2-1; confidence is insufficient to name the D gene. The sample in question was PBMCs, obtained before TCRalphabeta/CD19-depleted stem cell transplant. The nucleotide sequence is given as TGTGCCAGCAGCTTAACGGCGGAGCAGTTCTTC. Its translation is CASSLTAEQFF.